Listed below are T cell receptor beta chains from one sample, sequenced in a study of blood T cells in healthy people across ages. MiXCR, run by TCRdb on the 5' RACE reads, gives a single entry per CDR3 protein. The sample holds 1.6 million or so distinct CDR3 sequences, roughly 30% seen once. The sequenced material came from blood. All receptors derive from a woman aged 25 to 39 in good health. Each CDR3 is given with its conserved first and last residue. A D gene is named only where the DNA matches it firmly. Clone size is stated in some rows and not others, as once, few, many or a class when expanded.

>16|.|TRBV5-1|TRBJ2-3|.
CASSLVSGSGADTQYF
TGCGCCAGCAGCTTGGTTTCGGGGAGTGGTGCAGATACGCAGTATTTT
>14|TRBD2|TRBV30|TRBJ2-1|few
CAWTSGLGFNEQFF
TGTGCCTGGACCTCCGGACTAGGCTTTAATGAGCAGTTCTTC
>15|.|TRBV6-5|TRBJ1-1|.
CASSRLVGPNTEAFF
TGTGCCAGCAGCCGATTGGTGGGCCCCAACACTGAAGCTTTCTTT
>11|.|TRBV15|TRBJ2-7|.
CATSHGGEQYF
TGTGCCACCAGTCACGGGGGCGAGCAGTACTTC
>12|TRBD2|TRBV7-9|TRBJ2-7|few
CAVLAGGLEQYF
TGTGCCGTACTAGCGGGAGGTCTCGAGCAGTACTTC
>15|TRBD2|TRBV7-9|TRBJ2-7|.
CASSLGAGVANEQYF
TGTGCCAGCAGCTTAGGAGCGGGAGTGGCGAACGAGCAGTACTTC
>15|.|TRBV20-1|TRBJ2-1|.
CSARGASHTVNEQFF
TGCAGTGCCAGAGGGGCGTCCCACACAGTGAATGAGCAGTTCTTC
>19|.|TRBV2|TRBJ2-4|few
CASSVGGGPRFLAKNIQYF
TGTGCCAGCAGTGTTGGAGGTGGTCCGCGATTTCTAGCCAAAAACATTCAGTACTTC
>12|.|TRBV20-1|TRBJ1-1|few
CSASSHTLEAFF
TGCAGTGCTAGCTCTCACACGCTCGAAGCTTTCTTT
>15|TRBD2|TRBV4-1|TRBJ2-7|.
CASSHALAGYYEQYF
TGCGCCAGCAGCCATGCCCTAGCGGGATACTACGAGCAGTACTTC
>13|.|TRBV7-9|TRBJ2-1|many
CASSGRDGNEQFF
TGTGCCAGCAGCGGCCGGGACGGCAATGAGCAGTTCTTC
>11|.|TRBV29-1|TRBJ2-3|many
CSVVGIDTQYF
TGCAGCGTTGTGGGCATCGATACGCAGTATTTT
>16|.|TRBV28|TRBJ2-7|once
CASSPRLGSPSYEQYF
TGTGCCAGCAGCCCTCGTCTGGGGTCCCCCTCCTACGAGCAGTACTTC
>14|.|TRBV5-1|TRBJ2-5|few
CASSLDSPGETQYF
TGCGCCAGCAGCTTGGACAGTCCGGGGGAGACCCAGTACTTC
>17|TRBD2|TRBV6-1|TRBJ2-2|.
CASSEAGEGMNTGELFF
TGTGCCAGCAGTGAAGCAGGGGAGGGAATGAACACCGGGGAGCTGTTTTTT